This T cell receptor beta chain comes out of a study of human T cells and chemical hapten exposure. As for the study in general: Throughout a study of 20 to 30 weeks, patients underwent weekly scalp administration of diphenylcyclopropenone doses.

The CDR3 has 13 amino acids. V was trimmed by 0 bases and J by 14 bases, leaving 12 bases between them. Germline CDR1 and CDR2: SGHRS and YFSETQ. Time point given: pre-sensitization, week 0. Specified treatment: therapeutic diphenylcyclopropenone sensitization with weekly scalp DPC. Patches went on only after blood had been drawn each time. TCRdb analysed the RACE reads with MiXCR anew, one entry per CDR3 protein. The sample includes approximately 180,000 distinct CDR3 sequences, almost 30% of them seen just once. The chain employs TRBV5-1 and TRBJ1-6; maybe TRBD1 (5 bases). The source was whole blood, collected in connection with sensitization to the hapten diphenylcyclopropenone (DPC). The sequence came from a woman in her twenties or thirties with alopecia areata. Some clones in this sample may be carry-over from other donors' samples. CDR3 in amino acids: CASSLEERGTLHF. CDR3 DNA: TGCGCCAGCAGCTTGGAAGAAAGGGGCACCCTCCACTTT.